These 21 T cell receptor beta chains were all obtained from the same sample, sequenced in a study of cytomegalovirus exposure and HLA in healthy donors. Primers for the PCR totalled 60 Vbeta and 13 Jbeta. This table comes from immunoSEQ multiplex PCR, and its TCRdb copy is limited to in-frame clones, with some not included. There are roughly 200,000 clones in the sample; roughly 79% occur only once, and 1.5% to 2% lies in the top ten. The sequenced sample consisted of PBMCs. The receptors originated from a man between 25 and 39 years old in good health and CMV-seronegative.

The chain employs TRBV6-1 and TRBJ2-2; D uncertain. The CDR3 totals 15 residues. Germline CDR1 and CDR2: MNHNS and SASEGT. V lost 2 bases and J 5 bases, leaving 12 bases between the germline ends. Here the CDR3 reads CASSESAGYTGELFF. The CDR3 nucleotides read TGTGCCAGCAGTGAATCCGCAGGTTATACCGGGGAGCTGTTTTTT.

The chain has TRBV27 and TRBJ1-5; 9 nucleotides agree with TRBD1. Looked up from germline, CDR1 is MNHEY and CDR2 is SMNVEV (reference sequence). J was trimmed by 2 bases and V by 2 bases; bases with no gene match: 10. The CDR3 sequence is 18 residues long. CDR3 region: CASSLRNRGQLGNQPQHF. The DNA for the CDR3 is TGTGCCAGCAGTTTAAGGAACAGGGGGCAGTTGGGCAATCAGCCCCAGCATTTT.

V usage is TRBV18 and J usage is TRBJ2-3, with 8 bases that match TRBD1. V lost 6 bases and J lost 4; bases outside the gene matches: 6. CDR1 and CDR2 (germline): KGHSH, LQKENI. CDR3 length: 14 amino acids. CDR3 in amino acids: CASSSTGEPDTQYF. The CDR3, as DNA: TGTGCCAGCTCGTCGACAGGGGAGCCAGATACGCAGTATTTT.

The rearrangement uses TRBV6-1 and TRBJ1-6, with 7 bases identical to TRBD1. Germline lookup yields CDR1 MNHNS and CDR2 SASEGT. V was clipped by 6 bases and J by 3 bases; unmatched bases: 2. The CDR3 covers 14 residues. CDR3 bases: TGTGCCAGCAGGCGACAGGGCTATAATTCACCCCTCCACTTT. This encodes CASRRQGYNSPLHF.

The chain employs TRBV7-9 and TRBJ2-7; 9 positions agree with TRBD2. Per the germline V gene, CDR1 is SEHNR and CDR2 is FQNEAQ (reference sequence). The CDR3 covers 16 residues. Trimming cost V 0 bases and J 7 bases; bases outside gene matches: 10. CDR3 coding DNA: TGTGCCAGCAGCTTAGCCGGGACTAGCCCCTCGGGGGAGCAGTACTTC. Translating gives CASSLAGTSPSGEQYF.

The chain recombines TRBV30 with TRBJ2-3; possibly TRBD1 for D (7 bases). With 7 bases removed from V and 5 bases from J, the gap between germline ends came to 16 bases. The CDR3 length is 13 residues. Germline CDR1 reads GTSNPN; CDR2 reads SVGIG (reference sequence). The CDR3 DNA reads TGTGCCTCCCACTGGAGGGGGCGAGATACGCAGTATTTT. It codes for CASHWRGRDTQYF.

The chain couples TRBV2 to TRBJ1-2; 7 bases align to TRBD1. Germline CDR1 reads SNHLY; CDR2 reads FYNNEI. The CDR3 sequence is 14 residues long. V gave up 4 bases and J gave up 7 bases; unmatched junction bases: 9. In DNA, the CDR3 is TGTGCCAGCAGTGCTAACAGGGGATCTTCTGGCTACACCTTC. Its protein product is CASSANRGSSGYTF.

This clone has just a few counts. The chain combines TRBV9 with TRBJ2-1; 7 positions agree with TRBD2. This CDR3 contains 15 residues. V lost 3 bases and J lost 8; bases outside the gene matches: 11. Germline V gene sequence: CDR1 SGDLS, CDR2 YYNGEE. The CDR3 region has the DNA TGTGCCAGCAGCGCGCTAGCGGAACCTACCCATGAGCAGTTCTTC. Protein sequence: CASSALAEPTHEQFF.

V usage is TRBV5-1 and J usage is TRBJ2-3, with no clear D. V lost 1 base, J lost 6 bases, and 12 bases lay in between. Germline loops: CDR1 SGHRS, CDR2 YFSETQ. The length of the CDR3 is 14 residues. CDR3 DNA: TGCGCCAGCAGCTTGTCCCCCCCTCCCGATACGCAGTATTTT. The encoded protein is CASSLSPPPDTQYF.

The genes are TRBV5-8 and TRBJ1-5, with D possibly being TRBD1 (6 bases). This CDR3 is built from 16 residues. Germline CDR1 reads SGHTS; CDR2 reads YDEGEE. The V gene lost 0 bases and the J gene lost 6 bases, with 16 bases spanning the gap. CDR3 coding DNA: TGTGCCAGCAGCTTGGGGGCGGACAGAAGAGGTCAGCCCCAGCATTTT. It specifies CASSLGADRRGQPQHF.

The V and J genes are TRBV29-1 and TRBJ2-5, with TRBD2 identical over 7 bases. The J call may be incorrect, as the DNA end agrees better with TRBJ2-7. This CDR3 spans 13 amino acids. Germline V lookup: CDR1 SQVTM, CDR2 ANQGSEA. The CDR3 loop reads CSAGTKLTYEQYF. The DNA of the CDR3 is TGCAGCGCCGGGACTAAACTTACCTACGAGCAGTACTTC.

The table lists this clone with a count of one. The chain has TRBV5-1 and TRBJ2-2; a weak D match, TRBD2 (5 bases). Per the germline V gene, CDR1 is SGHRS and CDR2 is YFSETQ. The CDR3 contains 14 residues. V was clipped by 5 bases and J by 6 bases, with 14 bases between them. CDR3 sequence reads: CASSEQSGAGELFF. The DNA of the CDR3 is TGCGCCAGCAGTGAACAGTCCGGGGCCGGGGAGCTGTTTTTT.

The rearrangement links TRBV6-1 to TRBJ1-1, with unresolved D. This CDR3 spans 14 amino acids. Germline V CDR1 and CDR2: MNHNS, SASEGT. V dropped 3 bases and J dropped 1 base, with 9 bases sitting between them. CDR3 loop: CASSDNGENTEAFF. The CDR3 nucleotides are TGTGCCAGCAGTGATAACGGGGAGAACACTGAAGCTTTCTTT.

V and J are TRBV19 and TRBJ1-5; TRBD1 might be the D (5 bases). Trimming shortened V by 0 bases and J by 7 bases, and 10 bases separated the two germline ends. Germline V gene sequence: CDR1 LNHDA, CDR2 SQIVND (reference sequence). This CDR3 comprises 14 residues. In nucleotides, the CDR3 is TGTGCCAGTAGTATAGACCAGGGTGCGCAGCCCCAGCATTTT. It specifies CASSIDQGAQPQHF.

This chain connects TRBV28 to TRBJ1-2, with D possibly matching TRBD1 (5 bases). There are 13 residues in the CDR3. With 2 bases removed from V and 5 bases from J, the gap between germline ends came to 9 bases. The germline gives CDR1 MDHEN, CDR2 SYDVKM. This CDR3 reads CASSLAGLYGYTF. The CDR3 nucleotides read TGTGCCAGCAGTTTAGCAGGGTTATATGGCTACACCTTC.

The J gene is TRBJ1-1, the V gene TRBV7-9; 7 bases fit TRBD1. J lost 7 bases, V lost 5 bases, and 7 bases had no gene match. Germline V gene lookup returns CDR1 SEHNR and CDR2 FQNEAQ (reference sequence). This CDR3 is 13 amino acids long. The CDR3 region has the DNA TGTGCCAGCAGCGCCAGACAGGGTAGTGAAGCTTTCTTT. It translates to CASSARQGSEAFF. Looking up the rest from reference TRBV7-9 and TRBJ1-1 gives the full variable domain: DTGVSQNPRHKITKRGQNVTFRCDPISEHNRLYWYRQTLGQGPEFLTYFQNEAQLEKSRLLSDRFSAERPKGSFSTLEIQRTEQGDSAMYLCASSARQGSEAFFGQGTRLTVV.

A few counts support this clone. The CDR3 spells CASSVTDKETQYF. CDR3 coding DNA: TGTGCCAGCAGCGTAACAGACAAAGAGACCCAGTACTTC. V gene TRBV9 combines with J gene TRBJ2-5; no firm D call. With 1 base removed from V and 3 bases from J, the gap between germline ends came to 7 bases. CDR1 SGDLS and CDR2 YYNGEE come from the germline V gene. This CDR3 has 13 residues.

This chain uses TRBV7-6 with TRBJ2-7, with 8 bases identical to TRBD1. With V trimmed by 5 bases and J by 0 bases, 6 bases remained unmatched. Germline-derived CDR1 and CDR2 are SGHVS and FNYEAQ. The CDR3 is 15 amino acids. The CDR3 DNA is TGTGCCAGCAGCCCAGGACAGGGAATCTCCTACGAGCAGTACTTC. It codes for CASSPGQGISYEQYF.

This clone occurred once. This chain joins TRBV9 and TRBJ2-1, with D maybe TRBD1 (6 bases). CDR1 is SGDLS and CDR2 is YYNGEE in the germline V gene. Trimming took off 3 bases at V and 7 bases at J, with 8 bases between the two ends. The CDR3 has 12 amino acids. CDR3 nucleotides: TGTGCCAGCAGCGAGGGGGTGAATGAGCAGTTCTTC. Translation gives CASSEGVNEQFF. Full variable domain (outside the CDR3, taken from reference TRBV9 and TRBJ2-1): DSGVTQTPKHLITATGQRVTLRCSPRSGDLSVYWYQQSLDQGLQFLIQYYNGEERAKGNILERFSAQQFPDLHSELNLSSLELGDSALYFCASSEGVNEQFFGPGTRLTVL.

This clone appeared a single time. The V call is TRBV13, the J call TRBJ1-1; a possible D gene is TRBD1 (5 bases). This CDR3 has 15 amino acids. Germline V gene lookup returns CDR1 PRHDT and CDR2 FYEKMQ (reference sequence). V was cut by 4 bases and J by 1 base, with 13 bases left in between. CDR3 nucleotides: TGTGCCAGCAGCTCCACGGGACTCCCGAACACTGAAGCTTTCTTT. It encodes CASSSTGLPNTEAFF.

The chain joins TRBV5-5 to TRBJ2-6; 7 nucleotides align to TRBD2. Germline trimming cut 7 bases from V and 1 base from J; bases unmatched to any gene: 8. The CDR3 is made up of 16 amino acids. Looked up from germline, CDR1 is SGHKS and CDR2 is YYEKEE (reference sequence). The CDR3 nucleotides are TGTGCCAGCGTCGAGCGGGATTCGTCTGGGGCCAACGTCCTGACTTTC. Protein sequence: CASVERDSSGANVLTF.